What follows describes a single T cell receptor beta chain. Its specificity is unknown. The entry originates in a study of cytomegalovirus exposure and HLA in healthy donors. The overall study: Earlier sequencing of 150 million to 200 million T cells yielded 100 million to 140 million unique TCR beta sequences. Findings and caveats of the study: Accurate prediction of HLA-A and HLA-B alleles (for most subjects) was reportedly achieved from TCR beta sequences. Later analysis placed DRB1 highest and HLA-C lowest in TCR association rates, which differed by HLA locus.

Looked up from germline, CDR1 is SEHNR and CDR2 is FQNEAQ (reference sequence). This CDR3 has 15 residues. V lost 0 bases and J lost 2, with 10 bases in between. Despite likely unrecorded immune exposures, the donors were nominally healthy at the time of sampling. The PCR ran on 60 Vbeta and 13 Jbeta primers. Sequenced by immunoSEQ multiplex PCR; TCRdb stores in-frame clones only, minus some. The sample records over 150,000 clones, 87% being singletons. The TCR originated in a woman in her thirties in good health and CMV-seronegative. The source material was PBMCs. V usage is TRBV7-9 and J usage is TRBJ1-1; D possibly corresponds to TRBD1 (6 bases). DNA of the CDR3: TGTGCCAGCAGCTTAGCACAGGGTTATAACACTGAAGCTTTCTTT. This encodes CASSLAQGYNTEAFF.